The subject of this entry is one TCR beta chain. Germline CDR1 is LGHNA and CDR2 is YNFKEQ. V was clipped by 4 bases and J by 5 bases, with 15 bases between them. The CDR3 consists of 14 residues. This entry belongs to a study of tumor and adjacent non-tumor tissue in lung cancer. RNA was extracted from bulk tissue without any cell sorting. This non-tumor lung sample came from over 3 cm beyond the tumor edge. TCRbeta libraries were built with three rounds of nested PCR, modified from ARM-PCR. TCRdb reprocessed the multiplex PCR reads via MiXCR and lists one record per CDR3 protein. The profile shows 60,000 to 70,000 distinct CDR3 sequences, roughly three quarters of them singletons.

The specimen was distant non-tumor lung tissue. The genes are TRBV4-2 and TRBJ2-7; D unclear. The TCR comes from a man aged 55 to 70 with non-small cell lung cancer. Here the CDR3 DNA reads TGTGCCAGCAGCCCGGCATGGGATAGGGACGAGCAGTACTTC. Protein product: CASSPAWDRDEQYF.